The 4 T cell receptor beta chains given below trace back to one sample, sequenced in a study of regulatory T cells in long-lasting Graves disease. The sample's time point: newly diagnosed GD, antithyroid drugs for less than 3 months. RNA from PBMCs was the source of the TCR library. With iRepertoire HTBI primers and Arm-PCR of CDR3 regions, TCR beta libraries were built. TCRdb fed the multiplex PCR reads into MiXCR, producing one record per CDR3 protein. Seen here are 350,000 to 500,000 distinct CDR3 sequences, about 16% observed once, and the top ten hold about a quarter. These same data were also listed under a study on T cells in Graves' hyperthyroidism and ophthalmopathy.

Material: peripheral blood mononuclear cells (PBMCs), obtained at new diagnosis, from a patient treated with antithyroid drugs. The receptors were sampled from a woman aged 18-29 years with Graves disease.

This rearrangement joins TRBV2 to TRBJ2-1; 8 bases match TRBD1. Trimming at V came to 3 bases and at J to 3 bases, leaving 1 base not matched to a gene. Germline CDR1 SNHLY, CDR2 FYNNEI. CDR3 size: 14 residues. CDR3 sequence reads: CASSDGQGYNEQFF. The CDR3 DNA reads TGTGCCAGCAGTGACGGACAGGGCTACAATGAGCAGTTCTTC. The variable domain in full, with the rest retrieved from reference TRBV2 and TRBJ2-1, is EPEVTQTPSHQVTQMGQEVILRCVPISNHLYFYWYRQILGQKVEFLVSFYNNEISEKSEIFDDQFSVERPDGSNFTLKIRSTKLEDSAMYFCASSDGQGYNEQFFGPGTRLTVL.

This clonotype occurred a few times. V usage is TRBV27 and J usage is TRBJ1-5; no firm D call. Trimming shortened V by 2 bases and J by 3 bases, and 8 bases separated the two germline ends. Per germline, CDR1 MNHEY and CDR2 SMNVEV (reference sequence). This CDR3 is 14 amino acids long. CDR3 in amino acids: CASSLERHNQPQHF. CDR3 nucleotide sequence: TGTGCCAGCAGTTTAGAGCGGCACAATCAGCCCCAGCATTTT.

This clonotype was counted at least ten times. The chain couples TRBV6-2 or TRBV6-3 to TRBJ2-1; no firm D call. This CDR3 contains 12 residues. Germline CDR1 and CDR2: MNHEY and SVGEGT. With 3 bases removed from V and 8 bases from J, the gap between germline ends came to 8 bases. The CDR3 spells CASSYVADEQFF. In DNA form, the CDR3 reads TGTGCCAGCAGTTATGTGGCAGATGAGCAGTTCTTC.

CDR3 amino acids: CASSSNLGISVYGYTF. The DNA for the CDR3 is TGTGCCAGCAGCTCAAACTTGGGCATCTCAGTATATGGCTACACCTTC. The rearrangement links TRBV9 to TRBJ1-2; D is unresolved. With 4 bases removed from V and 5 bases from J, the gap between germline ends came to 21 bases. Germline assignment: CDR1 SGDLS and CDR2 YYNGEE. CDR3 size: 16 residues.